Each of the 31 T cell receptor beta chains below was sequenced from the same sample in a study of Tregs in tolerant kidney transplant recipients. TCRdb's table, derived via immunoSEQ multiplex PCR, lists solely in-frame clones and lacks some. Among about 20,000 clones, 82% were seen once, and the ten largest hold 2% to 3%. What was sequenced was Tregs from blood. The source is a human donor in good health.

The CDR3 here is CASSIVPKETQYF. Here the CDR3 DNA reads TGTGCCAGTAGTATAGTCCCAAAGGAGACCCAGTACTTC. The V and J genes are TRBV19 and TRBJ2-5; D is unresolved. The CDR3 length is 13 residues. Germline-derived CDR1 and CDR2 are LNHDA and SQIVND (reference sequence). The V end lost 1 base, the J end lost 5 bases, and 8 bases lay between the germline ends. Combining the CDR3 with reference TRBV19 and TRBJ2-5 gives the whole variable domain DGGITQSPKYLFRKEGQNVTLSCEQNLNHDAMYWYRQDPGQGLRLIYYSQIVNDFQKGDIAEGYSVSREKKESFPLTVTSAQKNPTAFYLCASSIVPKETQYFGPGTRLLVL.

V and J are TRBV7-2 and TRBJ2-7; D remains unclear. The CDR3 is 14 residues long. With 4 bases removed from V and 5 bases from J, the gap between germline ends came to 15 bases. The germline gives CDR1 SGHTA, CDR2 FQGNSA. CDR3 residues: CASSSSAGLDEQYF. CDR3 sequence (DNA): TGTGCCAGCAGCTCCTCTGCCGGGCTGGACGAGCAGTACTTC.

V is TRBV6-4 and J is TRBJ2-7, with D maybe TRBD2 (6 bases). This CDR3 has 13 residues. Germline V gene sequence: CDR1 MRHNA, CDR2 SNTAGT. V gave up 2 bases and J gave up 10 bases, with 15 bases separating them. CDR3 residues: CASSDQLGGLQYF. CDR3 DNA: TGTGCCAGCAGTGACCAGTTGGGGGGACTCCAGTACTTC.

The CDR3 is CASSQDRSNTEAFF. DNA of the CDR3: TGTGCCAGCAGCCAAGACAGAAGCAACACTGAAGCTTTCTTT. The chain is built from TRBV27 and TRBJ1-1; D might be TRBD1 (5 bases). In germline, CDR1 is MNHEY, CDR2 SMNVEV (reference sequence). Trimming removed 6 bases from V and 2 bases from J, with 13 bases in between. CDR3 size: 14 residues.

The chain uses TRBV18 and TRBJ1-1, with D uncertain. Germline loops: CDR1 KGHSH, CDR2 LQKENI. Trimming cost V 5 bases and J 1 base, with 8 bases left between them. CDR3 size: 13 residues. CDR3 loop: CASSGERNTEAFF. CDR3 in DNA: TGTGCCAGCTCAGGTGAGAGGAACACTGAAGCTTTCTTT.

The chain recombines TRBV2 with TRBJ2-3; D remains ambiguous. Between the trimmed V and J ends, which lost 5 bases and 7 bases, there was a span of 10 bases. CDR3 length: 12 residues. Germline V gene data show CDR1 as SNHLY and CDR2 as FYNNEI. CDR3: CASSPRGYTQYF. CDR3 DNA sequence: TGTGCCAGCAGTCCCCGAGGATATACGCAGTATTTT.

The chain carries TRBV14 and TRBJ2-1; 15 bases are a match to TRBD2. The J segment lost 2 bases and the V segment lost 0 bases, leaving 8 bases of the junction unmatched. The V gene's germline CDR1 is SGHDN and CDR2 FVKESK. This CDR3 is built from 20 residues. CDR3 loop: CASSQDPRTSGRAAYNEQFF. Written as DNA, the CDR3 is TGTGCCAGCAGCCAAGATCCGCGGACTAGCGGGAGGGCCGCCTACAATGAGCAGTTCTTC.

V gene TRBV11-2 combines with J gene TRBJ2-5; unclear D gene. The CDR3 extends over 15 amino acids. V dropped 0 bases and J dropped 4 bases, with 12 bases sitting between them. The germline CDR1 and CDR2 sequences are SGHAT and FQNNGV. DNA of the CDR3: TGTGCCAGCAGCTTAGATCCTAGGAAGGGAGAGACCCAGTACTTC. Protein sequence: CASSLDPRKGETQYF. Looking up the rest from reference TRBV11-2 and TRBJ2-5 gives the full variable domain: EAGVAQSPRYKIIEKRQSVAFWCNPISGHATLYWYQQILGQGPKLLIQFQNNGVVDDSQLPKDRFSAERLKGVDSTLKIQPAKLEDSAVYLCASSLDPRKGETQYFGPGTRLLVL.

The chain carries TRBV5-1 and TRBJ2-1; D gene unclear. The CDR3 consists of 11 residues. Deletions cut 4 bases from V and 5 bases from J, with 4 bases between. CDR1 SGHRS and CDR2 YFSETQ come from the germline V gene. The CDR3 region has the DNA TGCGCCAGCAGCGAACACAATGAGCAGTTCTTC. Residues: CASSEHNEQFF.

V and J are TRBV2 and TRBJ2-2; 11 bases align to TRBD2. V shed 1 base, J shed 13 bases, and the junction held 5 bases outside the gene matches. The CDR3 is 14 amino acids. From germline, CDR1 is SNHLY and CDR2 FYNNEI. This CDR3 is CASSEGGLAVRLFF. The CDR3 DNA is TGTGCCAGCAGTGAAGGGGGACTAGCGGTCCGGCTGTTTTTT. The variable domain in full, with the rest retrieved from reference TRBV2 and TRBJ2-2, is EPEVTQTPSHQVTQMGQEVILRCVPISNHLYFYWYRQILGQKVEFLVSFYNNEISEKSEIFDDQFSVERPDGSNFTLKIRSTKLEDSAMYFCASSEGGLAVRLFFGEGSRLTVL.

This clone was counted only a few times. The CDR3 region is CASSSTGARRRGYTF. CDR3 sequence (DNA): TGTGCCAGCAGCTCCACAGGGGCGCGCCGTCGCGGCTACACCTTC. The chain uses TRBV7-9 and TRBJ1-2, with 7 bases matching TRBD1. Trimming cost V 4 bases and J 8 bases; bases outside gene matches: 13. The CDR3 runs 15 residues. Germline values: CDR1 SEHNR, CDR2 FQNEAQ (reference sequence).

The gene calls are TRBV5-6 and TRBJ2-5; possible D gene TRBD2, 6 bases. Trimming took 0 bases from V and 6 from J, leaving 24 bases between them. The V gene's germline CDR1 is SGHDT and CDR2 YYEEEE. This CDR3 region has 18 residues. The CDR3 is CASSLAGFRAGLQKTQYF. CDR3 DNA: TGTGCCAGCAGCTTGGCCGGTTTCCGAGCGGGCCTCCAGAAGACCCAGTACTTC.

In DNA, the CDR3 is TGTGCCAGCACCCAACTACTCGAGCAGTTCTTC. It specifies CASTQLLEQFF. The rearrangement joins TRBV6-1 to TRBJ2-1; no firm D call. Deletions cut 7 bases from V and 10 bases from J, with 11 bases between. Looked up from germline, CDR1 is MNHNS and CDR2 is SASEGT. This CDR3 spans 11 amino acids.

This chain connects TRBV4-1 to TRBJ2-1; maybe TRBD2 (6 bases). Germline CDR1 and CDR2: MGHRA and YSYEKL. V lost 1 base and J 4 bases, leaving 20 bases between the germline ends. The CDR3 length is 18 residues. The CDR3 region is CASSQGLGRGESYNEQFF. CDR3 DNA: TGCGCCAGCAGCCAAGGGCTCGGGCGGGGCGAATCTTACAATGAGCAGTTCTTC.

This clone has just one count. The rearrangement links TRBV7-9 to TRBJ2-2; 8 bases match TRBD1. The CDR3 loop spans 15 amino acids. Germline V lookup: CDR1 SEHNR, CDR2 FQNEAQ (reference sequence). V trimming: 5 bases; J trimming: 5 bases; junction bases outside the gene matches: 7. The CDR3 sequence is CASSQGQAETGELFF. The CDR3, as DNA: TGTGCCAGCAGCCAGGGACAGGCTGAAACCGGGGAGCTGTTTTTT.

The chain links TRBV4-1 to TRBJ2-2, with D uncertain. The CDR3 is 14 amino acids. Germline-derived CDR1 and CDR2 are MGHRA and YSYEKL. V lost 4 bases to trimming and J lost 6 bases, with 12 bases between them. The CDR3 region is CASSLRLGAGELFF. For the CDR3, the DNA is TGCGCCAGCAGCCTCAGGTTGGGCGCCGGGGAGCTGTTTTTT.

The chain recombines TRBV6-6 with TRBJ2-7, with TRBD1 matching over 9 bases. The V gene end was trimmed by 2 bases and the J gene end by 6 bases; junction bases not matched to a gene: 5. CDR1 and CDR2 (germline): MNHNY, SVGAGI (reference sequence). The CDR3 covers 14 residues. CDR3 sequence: CASSYGTGLREQYF. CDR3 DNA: TGTGCCAGCAGTTACGGGACAGGGCTTCGCGAGCAGTACTTC.

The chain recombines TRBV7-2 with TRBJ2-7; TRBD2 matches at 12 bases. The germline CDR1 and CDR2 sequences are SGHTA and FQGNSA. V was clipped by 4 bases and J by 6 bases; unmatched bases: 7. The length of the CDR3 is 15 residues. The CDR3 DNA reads TGTGCCAGCAGCTCCAGGACTAGCGGGATCTTCGAGCAGTACTTC. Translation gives CASSSRTSGIFEQYF.

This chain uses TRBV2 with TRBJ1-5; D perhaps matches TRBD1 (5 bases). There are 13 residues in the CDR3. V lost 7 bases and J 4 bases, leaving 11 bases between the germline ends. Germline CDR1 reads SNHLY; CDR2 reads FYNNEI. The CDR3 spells CASNSQGNQPQHF. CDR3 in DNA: TGTGCCAGCAATTCCCAGGGTAATCAGCCCCAGCATTTT.

CDR3 nucleotides: TGTGCCAGCAGCCCAGGACTAGCGGGATTCTACGAGCAGTACTTC. This gives the protein CASSPGLAGFYEQYF. The chain couples TRBV11-3 to TRBJ2-7; TRBD2 agrees at 12 bases. The CDR3 contains 15 residues. Germline V gene lookup returns CDR1 SGHNT and CDR2 YENEEA. J lost 3 bases, V lost 5 bases, and 5 bases had no gene match.

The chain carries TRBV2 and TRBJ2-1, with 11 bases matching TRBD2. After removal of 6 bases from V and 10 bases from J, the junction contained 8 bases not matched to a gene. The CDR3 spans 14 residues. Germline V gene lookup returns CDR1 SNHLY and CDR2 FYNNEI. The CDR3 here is CASRWTSGRKEQFF. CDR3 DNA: TGTGCCAGCAGGTGGACTAGCGGGCGGAAGGAGCAGTTCTTC.

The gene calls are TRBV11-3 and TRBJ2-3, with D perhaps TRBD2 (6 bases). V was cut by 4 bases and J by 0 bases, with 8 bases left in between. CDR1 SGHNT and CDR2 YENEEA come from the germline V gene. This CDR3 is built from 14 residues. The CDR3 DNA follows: TGTGCCAGCAGCTCTAGCGTGAGCACAGATACGCAGTATTTT. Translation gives CASSSSVSTDTQYF.

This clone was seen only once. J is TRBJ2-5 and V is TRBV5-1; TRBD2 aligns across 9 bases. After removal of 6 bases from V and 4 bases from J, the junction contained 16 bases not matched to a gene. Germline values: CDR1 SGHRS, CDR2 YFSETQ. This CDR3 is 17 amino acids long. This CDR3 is CASKYRAGGLSLETQYF. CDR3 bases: TGCGCCAGCAAATATAGGGCGGGGGGGCTCTCCTTAGAGACCCAGTACTTC.

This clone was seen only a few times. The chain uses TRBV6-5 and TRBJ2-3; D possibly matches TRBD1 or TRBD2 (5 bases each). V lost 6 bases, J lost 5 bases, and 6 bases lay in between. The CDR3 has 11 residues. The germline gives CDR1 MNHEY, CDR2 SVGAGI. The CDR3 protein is CASRRGDTQYF. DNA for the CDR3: TGTGCCAGCAGGAGGGGAGATACGCAGTATTTT.

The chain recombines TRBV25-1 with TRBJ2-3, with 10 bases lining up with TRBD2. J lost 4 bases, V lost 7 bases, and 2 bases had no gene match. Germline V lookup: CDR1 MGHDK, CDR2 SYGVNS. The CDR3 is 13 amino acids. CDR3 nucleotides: TGTGCCAGCACTAGCGGGGGATCAGATACGCAGTATTTT. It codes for CASTSGGSDTQYF.

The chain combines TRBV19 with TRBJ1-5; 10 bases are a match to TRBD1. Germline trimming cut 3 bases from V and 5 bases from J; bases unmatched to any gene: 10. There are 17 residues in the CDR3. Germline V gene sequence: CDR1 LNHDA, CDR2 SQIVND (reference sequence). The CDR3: CASSIRRGTGEYQPQHF. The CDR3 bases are TGTGCCAGTAGTATCAGGCGAGGGACAGGGGAATATCAGCCCCAGCATTTT. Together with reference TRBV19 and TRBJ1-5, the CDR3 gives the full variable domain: DGGITQSPKYLFRKEGQNVTLSCEQNLNHDAMYWYRQDPGQGLRLIYYSQIVNDFQKGDIAEGYSVSREKKESFPLTVTSAQKNPTAFYLCASSIRRGTGEYQPQHFGDGTRLSIL.

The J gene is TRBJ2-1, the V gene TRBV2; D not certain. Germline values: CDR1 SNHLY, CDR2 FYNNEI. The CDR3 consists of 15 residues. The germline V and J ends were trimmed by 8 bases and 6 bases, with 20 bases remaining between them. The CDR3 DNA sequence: TGTGCCAGCTCAAGGAGACTGGCGGCAGTCAATGAGCAGTTCTTC. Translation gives CASSRRLAAVNEQFF. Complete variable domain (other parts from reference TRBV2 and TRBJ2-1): EPEVTQTPSHQVTQMGQEVILRCVPISNHLYFYWYRQILGQKVEFLVSFYNNEISEKSEIFDDQFSVERPDGSNFTLKIRSTKLEDSAMYFCASSRRLAAVNEQFFGPGTRLTVL.

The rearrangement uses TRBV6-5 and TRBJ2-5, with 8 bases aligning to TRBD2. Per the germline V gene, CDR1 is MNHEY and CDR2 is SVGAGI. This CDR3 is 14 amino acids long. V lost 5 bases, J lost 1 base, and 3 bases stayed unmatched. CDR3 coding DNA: TGTGCCAGCAGTCGGGGGACTAGCCAAGAGACCCAGTACTTC. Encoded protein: CASSRGTSQETQYF.

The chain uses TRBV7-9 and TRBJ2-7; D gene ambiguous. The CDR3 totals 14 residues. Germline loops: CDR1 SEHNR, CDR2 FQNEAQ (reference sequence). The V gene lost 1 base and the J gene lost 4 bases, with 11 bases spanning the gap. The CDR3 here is CASSLEGLLYEQYF. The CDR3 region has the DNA TGTGCCAGCAGCTTAGAGGGCCTATTATACGAGCAGTACTTC.

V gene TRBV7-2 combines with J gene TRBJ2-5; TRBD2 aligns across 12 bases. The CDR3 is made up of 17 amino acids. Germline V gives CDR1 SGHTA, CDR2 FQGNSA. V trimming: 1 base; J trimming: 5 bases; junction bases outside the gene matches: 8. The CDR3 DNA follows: TGTGCCAGCAGCTTAGTAACGCTAGCGGGAGGGTGGGAGACCCAGTACTTC. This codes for CASSLVTLAGGWETQYF.

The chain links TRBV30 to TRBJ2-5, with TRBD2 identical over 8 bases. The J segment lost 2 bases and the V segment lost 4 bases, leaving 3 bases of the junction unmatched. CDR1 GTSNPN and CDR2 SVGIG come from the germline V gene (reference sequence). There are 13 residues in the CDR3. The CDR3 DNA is TGTGCCTGGATGCGGGAGGTACAAGAGACCCAGTACTTC. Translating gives CAWMREVQETQYF.